Following are 20 T cell receptor beta chains from one sample sequenced in a study of T cells in Graves' hyperthyroidism and ophthalmopathy (dated by TCRdb to between 2018 and 2020). The library relied on multiplex PCR. Instrument on record: Illumina HiSeq 2000. Amplification of TCR beta CDR3 regions was carried out from RNA transcripts. A first-round RT-PCR of the TCR CDR3 used the HTBI primer set with the Qiagen OneStep RT-PCR kit. The public reads were reprocessed in TCRdb via fastp at Q25 and MiXCR, keeping in-frame beta chains. A single entry per CDR3 protein holds the most common genes and DNA from its merged rows. Present in this sample are a few hundred thousand distinct CDR3 sequences, approximately 14% of which were seen just once. The ten largest make up about an eighth of the sample. The sample taken for sequencing was blood. These receptors originate from a woman aged 40 to 49 with Graves' hyperthyroidism that later progressed to Graves' ophthalmopathy.

This clonotype has just a few counts. The junction and the germline gene differ at one end; a read error may be behind it. V and J are TRBV18 and TRBJ2-1; TRBD2 matches at 8 bases. Germline CDR1 KGHSH, CDR2 LQKENI. The CDR3 spans 15 residues. The CDR3 nucleotides read TGTGCCAGCCCACCAGCGACTAGCGCTTACAATGAGCAGTTCTTC. It codes for CASPPATSAYNEQFF.

The table lists this clonotype with many counts. This rearrangement joins TRBV5-1 to TRBJ2-7; D gene ambiguous. V lost 4 bases and J lost 3, with 14 bases in between. The germline V gene encodes CDR1 SGHRS and CDR2 YFSETQ. This CDR3 contains 14 residues. The CDR3 bases are TGCGCCAGCAGCCGCACACGGGTAGACTACGAGCAGTACTTC. Translation gives CASSRTRVDYEQYF.

Only a few counts were recorded for this clonotype. The rearrangement links TRBV5-6 to TRBJ2-5; maybe TRBD2 (5 bases). The CDR3 consists of 14 residues. The V and J ends lost 1 base and 4 bases respectively, with 11 bases between them. CDR1 and CDR2 from the germline V gene are SGHDT and YYEEEE. CDR3 DNA: TGTGCCAGCAGCTTGCGTGGCGAGGGAGAGACCCAGTACTTC. Its protein is CASSLRGEGETQYF.

This clonotype was seen at least ten times. V gene TRBV5-1 combines with J gene TRBJ2-7; 10 bases agree with TRBD2. V was clipped by 4 bases and J by 1 base; unmatched bases: 5. The germline gives CDR1 SGHRS, CDR2 YFSETQ. This CDR3 spans 15 amino acids. The CDR3 DNA reads as TGCGCCAGCAGCAACGGGACTAGCGTTTCCTACGAGCAGTACTTC. It codes for CASSNGTSVSYEQYF.

Note on this clonotype: Because it lacks the conserved phenylalanine or tryptophan at the end, this CDR3 is likely a read error. The chain is built from TRBV9 and TRBJ2-1; 9 bases are shared with TRBD2. Germline V CDR1 and CDR2: SGDLS, YYNGEE. The CDR3 consists of 14 residues. Trimming at V came to 3 bases and at J to 5 bases, leaving 3 bases not matched to a gene. The DNA for the CDR3 is TGTGCCAGCAGCGAGACTAGCGGCCACAATGAGCAGTTCTCC. It specifies CASSETSGHNEQFS.

This clonotype was observed at least ten times. The chain recombines TRBV15 with TRBJ2-7; TRBD2 matches 7 bases. Germline V gene lookup returns CDR1 LNHNV and CDR2 YYDKDF (reference sequence). J gave up 3 bases and V 0 bases, and 5 bases lay outside the gene matches. The CDR3 runs 15 residues. CDR3 DNA: TGTGCCACCAGCAGAGATCTGGTAGCGGGCTACGAGCAGTACTTC. Translated: CATSRDLVAGYEQYF.

This clonotype was observed many times. V is TRBV30 and J is TRBJ1-4, with D unresolved. The germline V gene encodes CDR1 GTSNPN and CDR2 SVGIG (reference sequence). The CDR3 contains 14 residues. Trimming took 6 bases from V and 8 from J, leaving 19 bases between them. Here the CDR3 reads CACQNRGRGEKLFF. CDR3 in DNA: TGTGCCTGTCAGAACAGAGGGCGAGGAGAAAAACTGTTTTTT. Drawing the rest from reference TRBV30 and TRBJ1-4, the complete variable domain is SQTIHQWPATLVQPVGSPLSLECTVEGTSNPNLYWYRQAAGRGLQLLFYSVGIGQISSEVPQNLSASRPQDRQFILSSKKLLLSDSGFYLCACQNRGRGEKLFFGSGTQLSVL.

The chain is built from TRBV20-1 and TRBJ1-6; 7 nucleotides agree with TRBD1. The CDR3 totals 13 residues. Looked up from germline, CDR1 is DFQATT and CDR2 is SNEGSKA (reference sequence). Germline trimming cut 5 bases from V and 7 bases from J; bases unmatched to any gene: 5. The CDR3 sequence is CSASRDRNSPLHF. In DNA, the CDR3 is TGCAGTGCTTCCCGGGACAGAAATTCACCCCTCCACTTT.

This clonotype was seen ten or more times. CDR3 in amino acids: CASSPRRQGVRTDTQYF. Written as DNA, the CDR3 is TGTGCCAGTAGCCCTCGACGACAGGGGGTACGTACAGATACGCAGTATTTT. The chain links TRBV19 to TRBJ2-3; 9 positions match TRBD1. The V gene end was trimmed by 6 bases and the J gene end by 3 bases; junction bases not matched to a gene: 13. Germline V gives CDR1 LNHDA, CDR2 SQIVND (reference sequence). The CDR3 contains 17 residues.

This clonotype has at least ten counts. The J gene is TRBJ2-7, the V gene TRBV2; D unclear. Trimming left V 1 base short and J 3 bases short, with 16 bases between. There are 16 residues in the CDR3. Germline V gives CDR1 SNHLY, CDR2 FYNNEI. The CDR3 coding sequence is TGTGCCAGCAGTGAAGAGGTCTCAGGTCCTTACTACGAGCAGTACTTC. This sequence encodes CASSEEVSGPYYEQYF.

The sample holds many counts of this clonotype. This chain connects TRBV2 to TRBJ2-1; 8 positions match TRBD2. Germline V gene sequence: CDR1 SNHLY, CDR2 FYNNEI. The J segment lost 4 bases and the V segment lost 5 bases, leaving 7 bases of the junction unmatched. CDR3 size: 15 residues. CDR3 amino acids: CASSRKREYYNEQFF. The DNA of the CDR3 is TGTGCCAGCAGTCGTAAGCGGGAGTATTACAATGAGCAGTTCTTC.

In its sample, this clonotype was seen many times. The J gene is TRBJ1-4, the V gene TRBV5-1; unclear D gene. This CDR3 has 15 amino acids. Germline CDR1 and CDR2: SGHRS and YFSETQ. The V and J ends lost 0 bases and 0 bases respectively, with 6 bases between them. The CDR3 region is CASSLAPATNEKLFF. The CDR3 DNA sequence: TGCGCCAGCAGCTTGGCTCCGGCAACTAATGAAAAACTGTTTTTT.

This clonotype was seen at least ten times. The J gene is TRBJ2-1, the V gene TRBV2; TRBD2 agrees at 9 bases. The CDR3 has 14 amino acids. In germline, CDR1 is SNHLY, CDR2 FYNNEI. J gave up 6 bases and V 10 bases, and 10 bases lay outside the gene matches. Written as DNA, the CDR3 is TGTGCCAACAAGCGGGAGGTCCTCCCCAATGAGCAGTTCTTC. This encodes CANKREVLPNEQFF.

This chain links TRBV12-3 or TRBV12-4 with TRBJ1-3, with D possibly being TRBD1 (6 bases). This CDR3 has 12 residues. V was pared by 3 bases and J by 9 bases, with 9 bases between. The CDR3 loop is CASSLAGATIYF. CDR3 nucleotides: TGTGCCAGCAGTTTGGCGGGGGCCACCATATATTTT.

With regard to this clonotype: A much larger clone lies a single base off, so this may be a read error. The rearrangement links TRBV30 to TRBJ2-5; no definite D call. Germline V gene data show CDR1 as GTSNPN and CDR2 as SVGIG (reference sequence). This CDR3 contains 14 residues. V shed 0 bases and J shed 2 bases, with 10 bases lying between them. The CDR3 sequence: CAWSVGWQQETQYF. CDR3 bases: TGTGCCTGGAGTGTTGGGTGGCAGCAAGAGACCCAGTACTTC.

In this sample, this clonotype turned up many times. J is TRBJ2-3 and V is TRBV7-2; 7 bases align to TRBD1. The CDR3 is 14 residues long. Trimming removed 4 bases from V and 4 bases from J; junction bases left unmatched: 5. Germline CDR1 reads SGHTA; CDR2 reads FQGNSA. The CDR3 is CASSSQTGPDTQYF. CDR3 bases: TGTGCCAGCAGCTCACAGACAGGGCCAGATACGCAGTATTTT.

This clonotype was seen at least ten times. The rearrangement uses TRBV28 and TRBJ2-1; 10 bases agree with TRBD2. V gave up 3 bases and J gave up 5 bases; unmatched junction bases: 22. The CDR3 spans 21 residues. Germline CDR1 reads MDHEN; CDR2 reads SYDVKM. CDR3 bases: TGTGCCAGCAGTTTCTACACAGGGGAGGTTTCTAGCGGGAGTGGGAACAATGAGCAGTTCTTC. This encodes CASSFYTGEVSSGSGNNEQFF.

This chain links TRBV2 with TRBJ2-5; D possibly corresponds to TRBD1 (5 bases). The CDR3 consists of 14 residues. V was clipped by 11 bases and J by 5 bases, with 21 bases between them. Germline CDR1 SNHLY, CDR2 FYNNEI. The CDR3 spells CAGCDSLSLETQYF. CDR3 in DNA: TGTGCCGGCTGCGACAGCCTGAGCCTTGAGACCCAGTACTTC.

The CDR3 is CASSSPVRTGLTYEQYF. In DNA, the CDR3 is TGTGCCAGCAGTTCTCCCGTTCGGACAGGGCTCACCTACGAGCAGTACTTC. J is TRBJ2-7 and V is TRBV28, with TRBD1 matching over 8 bases. Germline CDR1 is MDHEN and CDR2 is SYDVKM. V lost 4 bases, J lost 2 bases, and 13 bases stayed unmatched. The CDR3 is 17 amino acids.

This clonotype was found many times. The genes are TRBV29-1 and TRBJ2-1; D possibly uses TRBD1 or TRBD2 (5 bases each). Looked up from germline, CDR1 is SQVTM and CDR2 is ANQGSEA. The CDR3 is 16 amino acids. Trimming took 6 bases from V and 2 from J, leaving 20 bases between them. As DNA, the CDR3 is TGCAGCGTGCCGACTATAGAGGGGCGTCCCTACAATGAGCAGTTCTTC. Its protein is CSVPTIEGRPYNEQFF.